The clone carrying this T cell receptor beta chain was detected many times. Its specificity is not known. TCRdb processed the 5' RACE reads anew with MiXCR; each CDR3 protein has one entry. The sample consists of about 80,000 distinct CDR3 sequences, 8.5% to 10% of them appearing once. This sample was taken from a study of early T cells in non-severe SARS-CoV-2 infection. The study's findings and limits: VDJdb matches were skewed toward anti-spike CD8 T cell responses.

The CDR3 runs to 18 residues. Trimming left V 7 bases short and J 0 bases short, with 22 bases between. Germline V gene lookup returns CDR1 MNHEY and CDR2 SMNVEV (reference sequence). The clonotype comes from an adult who was a healthcare worker with PCR-confirmed SARS-CoV-2 infection or an uninfected control (not recorded which). V is TRBV27 and J is TRBJ2-1; D is possibly TRBD1 (6 bases). Input material: whole blood. Written as DNA, the CDR3 is TGTGCCAGCACCCCGGGACAACCCGAATGGCGCTCCTACAATGAGCAGTTCTTC. It encodes CASTPGQPEWRSYNEQFF.